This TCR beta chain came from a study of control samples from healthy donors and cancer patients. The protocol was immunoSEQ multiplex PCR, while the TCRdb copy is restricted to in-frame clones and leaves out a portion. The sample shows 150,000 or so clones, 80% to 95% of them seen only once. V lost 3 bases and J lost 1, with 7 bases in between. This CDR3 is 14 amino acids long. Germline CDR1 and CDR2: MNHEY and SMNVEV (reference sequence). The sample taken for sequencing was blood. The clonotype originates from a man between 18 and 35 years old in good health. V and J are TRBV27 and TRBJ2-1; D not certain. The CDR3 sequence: CASSFRVSYNEQFF. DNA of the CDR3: TGTGCCAGCAGTTTTAGGGTGTCCTACAATGAGCAGTTCTTC.